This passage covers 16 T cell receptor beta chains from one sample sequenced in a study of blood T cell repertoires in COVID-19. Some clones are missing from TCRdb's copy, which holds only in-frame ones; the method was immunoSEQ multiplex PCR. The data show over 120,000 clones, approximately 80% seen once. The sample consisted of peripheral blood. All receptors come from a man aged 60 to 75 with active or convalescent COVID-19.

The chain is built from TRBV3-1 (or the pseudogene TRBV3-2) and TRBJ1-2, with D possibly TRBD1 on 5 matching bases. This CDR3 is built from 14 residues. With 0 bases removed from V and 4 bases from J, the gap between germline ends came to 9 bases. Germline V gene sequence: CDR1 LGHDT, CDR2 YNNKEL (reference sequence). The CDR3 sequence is CASSQEGASYGYTF. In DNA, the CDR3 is TGTGCCAGCAGCCAAGAAGGGGCCAGCTATGGCTACACCTTC.

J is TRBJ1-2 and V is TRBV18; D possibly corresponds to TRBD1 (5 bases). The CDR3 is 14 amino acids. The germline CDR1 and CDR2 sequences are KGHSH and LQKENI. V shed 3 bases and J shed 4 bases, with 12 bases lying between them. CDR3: CASSPERGSYGYTF. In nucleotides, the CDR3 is TGTGCCAGCTCACCCGAACGGGGGAGCTATGGCTACACCTTC.

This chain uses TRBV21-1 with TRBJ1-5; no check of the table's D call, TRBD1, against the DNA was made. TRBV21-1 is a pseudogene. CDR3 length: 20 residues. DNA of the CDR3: TGTGCCAGCAGCAAAGTGTGGCAGGGGAATGCATCCGTTGTAAATCAGCCCCAGCATTTT. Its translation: CASSKVWQGNASVVNQPQHF.

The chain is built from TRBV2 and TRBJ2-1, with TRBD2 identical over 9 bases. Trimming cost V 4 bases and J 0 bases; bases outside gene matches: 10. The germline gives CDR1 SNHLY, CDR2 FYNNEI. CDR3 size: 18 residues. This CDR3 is CASSGVEGLAVSYNEQFF. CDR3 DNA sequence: TGTGCCAGCAGTGGGGTGGAGGGACTAGCCGTCTCCTACAATGAGCAGTTCTTC.

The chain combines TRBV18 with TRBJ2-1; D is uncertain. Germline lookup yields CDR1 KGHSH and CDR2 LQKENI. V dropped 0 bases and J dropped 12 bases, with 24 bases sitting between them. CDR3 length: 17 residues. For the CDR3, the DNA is TGTGCCAGCTCACCACCTGTAAGAGACCGTAGTCGGGTAGGGCAGTTCTTC. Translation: CASSPPVRDRSRVGQFF.

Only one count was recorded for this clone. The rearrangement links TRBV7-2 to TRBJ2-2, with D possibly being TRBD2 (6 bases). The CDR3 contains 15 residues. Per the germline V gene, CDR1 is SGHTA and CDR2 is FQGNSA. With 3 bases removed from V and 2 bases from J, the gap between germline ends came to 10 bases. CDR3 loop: CASSFGRGNTGELFF. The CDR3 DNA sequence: TGTGCCAGCAGCTTTGGGCGGGGTAACACCGGGGAGCTGTTTTTT.

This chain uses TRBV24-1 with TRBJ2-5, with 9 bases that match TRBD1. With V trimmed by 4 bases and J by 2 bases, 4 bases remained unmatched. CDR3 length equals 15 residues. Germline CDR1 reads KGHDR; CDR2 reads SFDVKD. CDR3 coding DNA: TGTGCCACCAGTGACCGTGGACAGGGGCAAGAGACCCAGTACTTC. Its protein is CATSDRGQGQETQYF.

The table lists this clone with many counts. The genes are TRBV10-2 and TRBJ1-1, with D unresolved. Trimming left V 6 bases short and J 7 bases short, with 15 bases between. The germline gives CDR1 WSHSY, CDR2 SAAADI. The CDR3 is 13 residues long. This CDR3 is CASSAGIDGEAFF. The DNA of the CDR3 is TGCGCCAGCAGCGCAGGAATAGACGGTGAAGCTTTCTTT.

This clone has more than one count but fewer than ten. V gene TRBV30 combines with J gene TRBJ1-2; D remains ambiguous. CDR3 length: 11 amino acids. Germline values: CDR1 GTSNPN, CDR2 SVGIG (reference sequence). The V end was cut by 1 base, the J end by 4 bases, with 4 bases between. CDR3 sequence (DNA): TGTGCCTGGAGTGCAGGCTATGGCTACACCTTC. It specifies CAWSAGYGYTF.

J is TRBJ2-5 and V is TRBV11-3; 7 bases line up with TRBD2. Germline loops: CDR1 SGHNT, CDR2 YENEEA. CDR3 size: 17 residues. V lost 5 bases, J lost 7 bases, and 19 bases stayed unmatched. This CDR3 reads CASSGLGGERKQGTQYF. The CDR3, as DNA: TGTGCCAGCAGCGGCCTGGGGGGGGAACGCAAGCAGGGGACCCAGTACTTC.

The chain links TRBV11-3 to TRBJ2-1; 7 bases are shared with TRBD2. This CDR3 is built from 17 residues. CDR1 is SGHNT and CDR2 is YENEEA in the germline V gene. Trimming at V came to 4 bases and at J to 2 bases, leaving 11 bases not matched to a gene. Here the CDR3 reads CASSSLFLAAPYNEQFF. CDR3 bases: TGTGCCAGCAGCTCGCTTTTTCTAGCGGCACCCTACAATGAGCAGTTCTTC.

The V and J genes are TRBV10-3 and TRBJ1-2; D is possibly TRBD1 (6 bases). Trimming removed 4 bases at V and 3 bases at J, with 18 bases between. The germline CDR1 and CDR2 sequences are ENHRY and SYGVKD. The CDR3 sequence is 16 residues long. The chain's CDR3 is CAISGSDRQVHYGYTF. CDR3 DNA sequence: TGTGCCATCAGTGGGTCCGATAGACAGGTCCACTATGGCTACACCTTC.

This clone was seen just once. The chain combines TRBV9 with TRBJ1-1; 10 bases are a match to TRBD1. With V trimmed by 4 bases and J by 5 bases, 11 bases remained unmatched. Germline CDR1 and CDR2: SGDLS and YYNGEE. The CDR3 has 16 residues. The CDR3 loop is CASSQRQGAAYTEAFF. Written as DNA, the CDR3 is TGTGCCAGCAGCCAACGACAGGGGGCGGCATATACTGAAGCTTTCTTT.

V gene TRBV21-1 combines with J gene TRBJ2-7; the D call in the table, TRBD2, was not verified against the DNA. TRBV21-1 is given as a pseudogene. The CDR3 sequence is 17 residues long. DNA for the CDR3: TGTGCCAGCAGCAACGGGACTAGCGGGCGTAGCTCCTACGAGCAGTACTTC. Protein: CASSNGTSGRSSYEQYF.

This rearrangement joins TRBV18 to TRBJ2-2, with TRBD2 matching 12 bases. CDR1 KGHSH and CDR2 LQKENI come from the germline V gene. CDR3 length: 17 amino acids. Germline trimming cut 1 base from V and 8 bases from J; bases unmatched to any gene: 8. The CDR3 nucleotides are TGTGCCAGCTCACCACGACGACTAGCGGGAGCGGATGGGGAGCTGTTTTTT. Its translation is CASSPRRLAGADGELFF.

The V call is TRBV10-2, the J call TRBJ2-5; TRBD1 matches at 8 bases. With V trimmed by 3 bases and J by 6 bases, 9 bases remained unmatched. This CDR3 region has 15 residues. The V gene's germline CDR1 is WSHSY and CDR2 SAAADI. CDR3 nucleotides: TGCGCCAGCAGTGAAAGGACAGGGAATCGCCAGACCCAGTACTTC. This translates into CASSERTGNRQTQYF.